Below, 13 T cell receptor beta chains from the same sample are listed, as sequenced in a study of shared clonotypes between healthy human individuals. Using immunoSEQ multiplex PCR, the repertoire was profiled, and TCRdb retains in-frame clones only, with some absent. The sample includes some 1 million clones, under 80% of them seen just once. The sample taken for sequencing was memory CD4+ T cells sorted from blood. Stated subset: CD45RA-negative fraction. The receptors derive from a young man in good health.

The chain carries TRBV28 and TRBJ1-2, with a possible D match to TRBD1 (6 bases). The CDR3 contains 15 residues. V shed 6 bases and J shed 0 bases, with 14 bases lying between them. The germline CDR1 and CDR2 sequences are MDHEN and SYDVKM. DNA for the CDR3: TGTGCCAGCAGCTCAGGGGCGGACGCTAACTATGGCTACACCTTC. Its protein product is CASSSGADANYGYTF.

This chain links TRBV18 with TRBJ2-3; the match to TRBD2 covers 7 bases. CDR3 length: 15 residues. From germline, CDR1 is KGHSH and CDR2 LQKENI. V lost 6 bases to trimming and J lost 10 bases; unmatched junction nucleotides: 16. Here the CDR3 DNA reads TGTGCCAGCTCGCCCTTGGCGGGAGTGGTTGATGCGCAGTATTTT. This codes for CASSPLAGVVDAQYF.

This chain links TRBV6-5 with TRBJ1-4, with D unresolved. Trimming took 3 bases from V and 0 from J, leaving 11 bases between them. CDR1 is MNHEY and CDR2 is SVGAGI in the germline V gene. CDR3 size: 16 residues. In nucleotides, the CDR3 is TGTGCCAGCAGTTATAGTCCAAGTGCAACTAATGAAAAACTGTTTTTT. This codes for CASSYSPSATNEKLFF.

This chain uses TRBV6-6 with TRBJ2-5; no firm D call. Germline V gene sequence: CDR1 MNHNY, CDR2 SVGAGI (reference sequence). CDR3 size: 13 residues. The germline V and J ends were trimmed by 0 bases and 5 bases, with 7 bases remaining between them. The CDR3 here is CASSYSGSETQYF. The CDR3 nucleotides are TGTGCCAGCAGTTACTCGGGGTCTGAGACCCAGTACTTC.

CDR3 in DNA: TGTGCCAGCAGTGACAGGGGCTTTGGCTACACCTTC. Translation gives CASSDRGFGYTF. The chain employs TRBV6-4 and TRBJ1-2, with D possibly being TRBD1 (5 bases). V gave up 2 bases and J gave up 7 bases, with 8 bases separating them. This CDR3 comprises 12 residues. The germline V gene encodes CDR1 MRHNA and CDR2 SNTAGT.

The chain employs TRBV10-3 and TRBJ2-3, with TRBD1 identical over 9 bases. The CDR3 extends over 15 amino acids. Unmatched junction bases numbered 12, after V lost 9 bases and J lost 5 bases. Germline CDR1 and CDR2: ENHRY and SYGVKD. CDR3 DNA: TGTGCCATTACTCCTAACAGGGGGCTGGAAGATACGCAGTATTTT. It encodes CAITPNRGLEDTQYF.

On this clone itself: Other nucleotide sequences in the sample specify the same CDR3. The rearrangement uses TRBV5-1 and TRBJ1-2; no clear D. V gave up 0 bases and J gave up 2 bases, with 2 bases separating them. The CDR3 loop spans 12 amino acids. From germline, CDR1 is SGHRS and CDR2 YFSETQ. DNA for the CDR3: TGCGCCAGCAGCTTGGAAAACTATGGCTACACCTTC. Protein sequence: CASSLENYGYTF.

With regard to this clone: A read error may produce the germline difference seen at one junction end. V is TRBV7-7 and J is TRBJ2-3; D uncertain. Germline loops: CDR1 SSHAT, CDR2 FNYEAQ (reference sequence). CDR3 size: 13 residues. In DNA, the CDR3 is TGTGCTAGCAGCGAACCCCCTGGAGATACGCAGTATTTT. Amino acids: CASSEPPGDTQYF.

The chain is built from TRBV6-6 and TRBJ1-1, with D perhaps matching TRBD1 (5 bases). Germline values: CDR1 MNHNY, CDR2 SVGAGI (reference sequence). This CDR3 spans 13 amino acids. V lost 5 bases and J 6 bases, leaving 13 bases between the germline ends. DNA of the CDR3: TGTGCCAGCAGTCCTGACTGGGGGGCTGAAGCTTTCTTT. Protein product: CASSPDWGAEAFF.

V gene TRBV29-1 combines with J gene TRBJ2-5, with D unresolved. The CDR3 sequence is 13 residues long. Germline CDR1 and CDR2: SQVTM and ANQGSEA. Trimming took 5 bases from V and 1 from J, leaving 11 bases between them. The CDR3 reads CSVTLAGQETQYF. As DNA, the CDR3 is TGCAGCGTTACGTTGGCAGGCCAAGAGACCCAGTACTTC.

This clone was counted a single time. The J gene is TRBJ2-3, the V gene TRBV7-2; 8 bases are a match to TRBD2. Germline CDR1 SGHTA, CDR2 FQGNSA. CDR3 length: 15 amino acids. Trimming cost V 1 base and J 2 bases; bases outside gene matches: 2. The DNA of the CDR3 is TGTGCCAGCAGCTTAGGAGGACTAGCCACAGATACGCAGTATTTT. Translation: CASSLGGLATDTQYF. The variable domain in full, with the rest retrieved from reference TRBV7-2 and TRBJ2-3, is GAGVSQSPSNKVTEKGKDVELRCDPISGHTALYWYRQSLGQGLEFLIYFQGNSAPDKSGLPSDRFSAERTGGSVSTLTIQRTQQEDSAVYLCASSLGGLATDTQYFGPGTRLTVL.

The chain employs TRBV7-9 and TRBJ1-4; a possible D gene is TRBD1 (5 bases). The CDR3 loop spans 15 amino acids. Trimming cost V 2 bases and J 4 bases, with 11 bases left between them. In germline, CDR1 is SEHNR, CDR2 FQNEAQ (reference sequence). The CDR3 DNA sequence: TGTGCCAGCAGCTTAAAGGGGACCTTTAATGAAAAACTGTTTTTT. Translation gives CASSLKGTFNEKLFF.

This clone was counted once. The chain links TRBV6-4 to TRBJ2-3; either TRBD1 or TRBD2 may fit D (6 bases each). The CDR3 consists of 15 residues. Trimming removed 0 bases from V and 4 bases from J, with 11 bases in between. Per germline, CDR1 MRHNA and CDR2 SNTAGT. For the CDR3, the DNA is TGTGCCAGCAGTGACTCTCGAGGGGGGTCAGATACGCAGTATTTT. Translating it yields CASSDSRGGSDTQYF.